This TCR beta chain is drawn from a study of T cell changes during pregnancy in multiple sclerosis. Assay: immunoSEQ multiplex PCR; the TCRdb copy retains only in-frame clones and omits some. The table includes 80,000 to 100,000 clones, approximately 93% detected once. V lost 0 bases to trimming and J lost 6 bases, with 24 bases between them. Germline CDR1 is SGDLS and CDR2 is YYNGEE. There are 18 residues in the CDR3. Sequencing was performed on peripheral blood, taken after pregnancy. The clonotype comes from a female donor with multiple sclerosis, enrolled in a pregnancy study. V gene TRBV9 combines with J gene TRBJ2-5; D is perhaps TRBD1 (5 bases). CDR3 in amino acids: CASSVGISGRVGEQTQYF. The DNA of the CDR3 is TGTGCCAGCAGCGTAGGGATTTCGGGCAGGGTCGGCGAGCAGACCCAGTACTTC.